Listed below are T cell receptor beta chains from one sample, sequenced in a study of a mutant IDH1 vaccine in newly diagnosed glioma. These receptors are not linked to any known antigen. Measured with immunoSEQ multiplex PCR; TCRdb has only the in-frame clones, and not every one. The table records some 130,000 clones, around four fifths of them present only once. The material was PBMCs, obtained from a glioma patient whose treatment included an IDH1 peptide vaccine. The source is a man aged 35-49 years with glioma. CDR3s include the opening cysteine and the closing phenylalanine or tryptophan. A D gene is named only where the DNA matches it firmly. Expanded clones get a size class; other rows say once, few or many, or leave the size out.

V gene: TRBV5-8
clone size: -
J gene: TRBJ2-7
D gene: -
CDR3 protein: CASSLDRSYYEQYF
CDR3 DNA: TGTGCCAGCAGCCTCGACAGATCCTACTACGAGCAGTACTTC

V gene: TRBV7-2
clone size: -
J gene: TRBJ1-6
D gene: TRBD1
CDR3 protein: CASSLAGQGGPPLHF
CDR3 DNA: TGTGCCAGCAGCTTGGCGGGACAGGGGGGACCACCCCTCCACTTT

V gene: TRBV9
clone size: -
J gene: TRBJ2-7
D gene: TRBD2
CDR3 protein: CASSGPPASGSAYEQYF
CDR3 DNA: TGTGCCAGCAGCGGGCCCCCGGCTAGCGGGAGTGCCTACGAGCAGTACTTC

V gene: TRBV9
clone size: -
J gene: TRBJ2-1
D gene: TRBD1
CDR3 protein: CASSVVTGVGDEQFF
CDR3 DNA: TGTGCCAGCAGCGTAGTGACAGGGGTTGGCGATGAGCAGTTCTTC

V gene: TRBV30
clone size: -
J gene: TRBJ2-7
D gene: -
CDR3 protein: CAWRPRLLYEQYF
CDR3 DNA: TGTGCCTGGAGGCCCCGACTTCTCTACGAGCAGTACTTC

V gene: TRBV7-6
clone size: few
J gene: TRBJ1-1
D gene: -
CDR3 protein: CASSSAGAEAFF
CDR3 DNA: TGTGCCAGCAGCAGCGCGGGGGCTGAAGCTTTCTTT

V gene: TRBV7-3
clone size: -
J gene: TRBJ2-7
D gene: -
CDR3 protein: CASSQGIVGGEQYF
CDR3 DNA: TGTGCCAGCAGCCAAGGGATCGTAGGGGGCGAGCAGTACTTC

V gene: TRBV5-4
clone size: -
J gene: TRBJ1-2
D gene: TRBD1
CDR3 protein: CASSLPDRPNYGYTF
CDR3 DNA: TGTGCCAGCAGCCTCCCGGACAGGCCCAACTATGGCTACACCTTC

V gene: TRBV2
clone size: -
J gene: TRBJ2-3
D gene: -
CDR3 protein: CASRTTGFVDTQYF
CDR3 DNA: TGTGCCAGCAGGACGACTGGGTTTGTAGATACGCAGTATTTT

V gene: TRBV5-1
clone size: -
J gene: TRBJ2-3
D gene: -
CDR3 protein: CASSLEGSRDTQYF
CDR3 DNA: TGCGCCAGCAGCTTGGAGGGGTCACGGGATACGCAGTATTTT

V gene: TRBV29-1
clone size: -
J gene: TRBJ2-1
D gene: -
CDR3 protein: CSVERRAATDNEQFF
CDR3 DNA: TGCAGCGTTGAAAGGAGGGCGGCAACGGACAATGAGCAGTTCTTC

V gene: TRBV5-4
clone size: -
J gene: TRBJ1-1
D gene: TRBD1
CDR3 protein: CASSSGQGTTEAFF
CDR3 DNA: TGTGCCAGCAGCTCGGGACAGGGGACCACTGAAGCTTTCTTT

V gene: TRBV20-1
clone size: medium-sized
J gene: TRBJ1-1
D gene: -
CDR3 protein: CSAREATEAFF
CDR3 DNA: TGCAGTGCCCGAGAGGCCACTGAAGCTTTCTTT

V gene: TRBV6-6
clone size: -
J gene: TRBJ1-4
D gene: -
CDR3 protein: CASSLKEKLFF
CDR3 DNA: TGTGCCAGCAGCTTGAAAGAAAAACTGTTTTTT

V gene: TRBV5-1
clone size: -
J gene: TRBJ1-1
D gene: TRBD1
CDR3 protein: CASSLGTGFQAFF
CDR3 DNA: TGCGCCAGCAGCTTGGGGACAGGGTTCCAAGCTTTCTTT

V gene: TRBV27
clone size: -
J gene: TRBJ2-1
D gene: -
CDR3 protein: CASSFPNRLNEQFF
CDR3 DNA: TGTGCCAGCAGTTTTCCTAACAGGCTAAATGAGCAGTTCTTC

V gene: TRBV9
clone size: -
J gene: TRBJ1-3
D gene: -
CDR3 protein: CASSAEQGSGNTIYF
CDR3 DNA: TGTGCCAGCAGCGCAGAACAGGGATCTGGAAACACCATATATTTT

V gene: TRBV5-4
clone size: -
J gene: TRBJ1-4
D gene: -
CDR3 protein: CASSLDSPGENEKLFF
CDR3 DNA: TGTGCCAGCAGCTTGGACAGCCCTGGGGAAAATGAAAAACTGTTTTTT

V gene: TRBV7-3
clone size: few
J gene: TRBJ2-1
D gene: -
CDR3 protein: CASSPSTGSLGNEQFF
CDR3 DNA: TGTGCCAGCAGTCCCTCGACCGGGAGCCTCGGGAATGAGCAGTTCTTC

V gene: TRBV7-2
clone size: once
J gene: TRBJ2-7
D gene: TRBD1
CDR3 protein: CASSQGQGPYEQYF
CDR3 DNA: TGTGCCAGCAGCCAGGGACAGGGGCCCTACGAGCAGTACTTC

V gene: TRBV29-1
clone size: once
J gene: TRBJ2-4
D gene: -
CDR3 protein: CQRGISSQNIQYF
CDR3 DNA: TGCCAGAGGGGCATCTCCTCTCAAAACATTCAGTACTTC

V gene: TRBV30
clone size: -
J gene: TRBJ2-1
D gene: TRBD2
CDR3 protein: CAWSWSGGAQYNEQFF
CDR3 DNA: TGTGCCTGGAGTTGGAGCGGGGGGGCACAGTACAATGAGCAGTTCTTC

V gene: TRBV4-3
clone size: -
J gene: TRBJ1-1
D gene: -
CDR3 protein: CASSQEGFGTEAFF
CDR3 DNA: TGCGCCAGCAGCCAAGAAGGGTTTGGCACTGAAGCTTTCTTT

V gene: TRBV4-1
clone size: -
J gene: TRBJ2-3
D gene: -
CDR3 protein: CASSQEAGRNTDTQYF
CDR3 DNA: TGCGCCAGCAGCCAAGAAGCCGGACGGAACACAGATACGCAGTATTTT

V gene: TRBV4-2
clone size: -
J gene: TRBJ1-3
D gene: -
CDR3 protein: CASSQDLNTIYF
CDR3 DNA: TGTGCCAGCAGCCAAGATTTAAACACCATATATTTT

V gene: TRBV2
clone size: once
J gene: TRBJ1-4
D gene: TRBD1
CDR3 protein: CASSEYLSGPAGGRWGEKLFF
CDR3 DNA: TGTGCCAGCAGTGAATACCTATCGGGCCCAGCAGGGGGAAGATGGGGTGAAAAACTGTTTTTT

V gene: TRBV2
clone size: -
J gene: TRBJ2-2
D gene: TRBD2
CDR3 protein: CASSVPLAGVREELFF
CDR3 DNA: TGTGCCAGCAGTGTACCCCTAGCGGGAGTCAGGGAGGAGCTGTTTTTT

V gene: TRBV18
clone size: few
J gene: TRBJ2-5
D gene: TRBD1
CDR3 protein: CASSPLGDRQETQYF
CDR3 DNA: TGTGCCAGCTCACCTCTAGGGGACAGACAAGAGACCCAGTACTTC

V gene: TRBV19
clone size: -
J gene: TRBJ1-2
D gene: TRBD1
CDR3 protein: CASTLRTGNDGYTF
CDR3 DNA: TGTGCCAGTACCTTACGGACAGGGAATGATGGCTACACCTTC

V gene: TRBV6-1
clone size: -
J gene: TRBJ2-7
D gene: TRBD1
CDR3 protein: CASGTVNYEQYF
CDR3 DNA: TGTGCCAGCGGGACAGTGAACTACGAGCAGTACTTC

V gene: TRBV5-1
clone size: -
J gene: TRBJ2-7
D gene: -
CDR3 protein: CASSFGTELVEQYF
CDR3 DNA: TGCGCCAGCAGCTTCGGGACTGAACTTGTCGAGCAGTACTTC

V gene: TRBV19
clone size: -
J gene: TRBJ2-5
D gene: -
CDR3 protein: CASSIGAGYQETQYF
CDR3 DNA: TGTGCCAGTAGTATAGGAGCAGGGTATCAAGAGACCCAGTACTTC

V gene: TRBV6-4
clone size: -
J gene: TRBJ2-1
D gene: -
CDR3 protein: CASSDNGLNEQFF
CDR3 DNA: TGTGCCAGCAGTGACAATGGGCTCAATGAGCAGTTCTTC

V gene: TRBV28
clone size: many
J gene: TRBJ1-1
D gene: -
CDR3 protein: CASRGGGTEAFF
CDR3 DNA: TGTGCCAGCAGGGGTGGAGGCACTGAAGCTTTCTTT

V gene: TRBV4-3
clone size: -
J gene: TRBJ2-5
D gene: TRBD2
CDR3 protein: CASSQDSSGEETQYF
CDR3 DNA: TGCGCCAGCAGCCAAGATTCTAGCGGAGAAGAGACCCAGTACTTC

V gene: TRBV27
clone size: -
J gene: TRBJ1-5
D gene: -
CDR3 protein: CASSTGLGQPQHF
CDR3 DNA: TGTGCCAGCAGTACAGGGTTGGGGCAGCCCCAGCATTTT

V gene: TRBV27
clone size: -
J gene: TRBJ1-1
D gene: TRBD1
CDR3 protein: CASRGQGATEAFF
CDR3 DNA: TGTGCCAGCAGAGGACAGGGGGCCACTGAAGCTTTCTTT

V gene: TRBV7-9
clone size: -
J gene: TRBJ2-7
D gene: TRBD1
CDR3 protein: CASSSGTGGYHEQYF
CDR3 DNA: TGTGCCAGCAGTTCCGGGACAGGGGGCTACCACGAGCAGTACTTC

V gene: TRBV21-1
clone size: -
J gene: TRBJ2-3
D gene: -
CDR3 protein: CASSNLGTSGGAPTDTQYF
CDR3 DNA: TGTGCCAGCAGCAATTTAGGGACTAGCGGGGGGGCACCCACAGATACGCAGTATTTT

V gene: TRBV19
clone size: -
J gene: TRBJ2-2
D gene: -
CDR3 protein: CASSIPHTSWRELFF
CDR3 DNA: TGTGCCAGTAGTATTCCCCACACTAGCTGGAGGGAGCTGTTTTTT

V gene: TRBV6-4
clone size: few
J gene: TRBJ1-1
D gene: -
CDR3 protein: CASSLDIDTEAFF
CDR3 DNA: TGTGCCAGCAGCCTTGATATTGACACTGAAGCTTTCTTT

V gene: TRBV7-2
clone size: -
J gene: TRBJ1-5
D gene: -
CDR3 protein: CASSLDSGALNQPQHF
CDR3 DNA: TGTGCCAGCAGCTTAGATTCGGGAGCCCTTAATCAGCCCCAGCATTTT

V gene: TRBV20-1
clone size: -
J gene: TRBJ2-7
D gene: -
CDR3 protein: CSARDPPEQYF
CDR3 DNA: TGCAGTGCTAGAGATCCCCCCGAGCAGTACTTC

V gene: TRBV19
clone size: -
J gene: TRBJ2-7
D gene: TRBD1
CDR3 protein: CASSARQGTSYEQYF
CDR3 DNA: TGTGCCAGTAGCGCCAGACAGGGGACCTCCTACGAGCAGTACTTC

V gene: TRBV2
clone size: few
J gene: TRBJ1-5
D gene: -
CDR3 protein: CASSDPGNGRPQHF
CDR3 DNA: TGTGCCAGCAGTGACCCCGGGAACGGCAGGCCCCAGCATTTT

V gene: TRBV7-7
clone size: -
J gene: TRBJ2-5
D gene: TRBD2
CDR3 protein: CASSQGLAGVQETQYF
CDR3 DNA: TGTGCTAGCAGCCAAGGACTAGCGGGGGTCCAAGAGACCCAGTACTTC

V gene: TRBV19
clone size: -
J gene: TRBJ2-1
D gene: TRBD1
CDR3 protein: CASSIVWAGGMIVYNEQFF
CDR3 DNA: TGTGCCAGTAGTATAGTTTGGGCAGGGGGAATGATCGTCTACAATGAGCAGTTCTTC

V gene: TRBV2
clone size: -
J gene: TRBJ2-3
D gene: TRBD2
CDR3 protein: CASSSTSGRTDTQYF
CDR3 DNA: TGTGCCAGCAGTTCGACTAGCGGGAGGACAGATACGCAGTATTTT

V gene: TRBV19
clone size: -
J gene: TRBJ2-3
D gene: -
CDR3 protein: CASREGKADTQYF
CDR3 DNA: TGTGCCAGTAGAGAGGGGAAGGCAGATACGCAGTATTTT

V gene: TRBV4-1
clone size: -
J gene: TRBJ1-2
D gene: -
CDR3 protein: CASSQVSGFLGYTF
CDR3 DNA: TGCGCCAGCAGCCAAGTCTCAGGGTTCTTAGGCTACACCTTC

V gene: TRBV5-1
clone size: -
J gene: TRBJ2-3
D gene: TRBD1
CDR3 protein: CASSGGGQGTTQYF
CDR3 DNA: TGCGCCAGCAGCGGAGGAGGACAGGGCACTACGCAGTATTTT

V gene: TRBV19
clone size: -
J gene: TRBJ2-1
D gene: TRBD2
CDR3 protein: CASSLSGRELNEQFF
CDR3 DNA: TGTGCCAGTAGTCTGTCTGGGCGGGAGCTCAATGAGCAGTTCTTC

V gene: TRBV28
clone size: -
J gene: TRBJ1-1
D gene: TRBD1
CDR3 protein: CASRGQERNTEAFF
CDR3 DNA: TGTGCCAGCAGGGGACAGGAGCGGAACACTGAAGCTTTCTTT

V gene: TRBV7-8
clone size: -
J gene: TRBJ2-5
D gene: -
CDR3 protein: CASSYPGTQYF
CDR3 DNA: TGTGCCAGCAGCTACCCCGGGACCCAGTACTTC

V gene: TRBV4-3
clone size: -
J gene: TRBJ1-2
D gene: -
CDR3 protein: CASSQGGAAVWGYTF
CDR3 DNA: TGCGCCAGCAGCCAAGGTGGGGCAGCAGTCTGGGGCTACACCTTC